The subject of this entry is one T cell receptor (beta chain). Its target is not known. The data were taken from a study of CD4+ T cells in melanoma. Study-level points and caveats: A reported correlation linked neoantigen-specific CD4+ T cells to CD8+, macrophage and B cell function. In melanoma, neoantigen-specific CD4+ T cells reportedly differed in differentiation state.

TCRdb keeps only in-frame clones here, not all; method: immunoSEQ multiplex PCR. Here the sample spans about 110,000 clones, approximately 92% being singletons. The V end lost 0 bases, the J end lost 10 bases, and 10 bases lay between the germline ends. Germline values: CDR1 LNHNV, CDR2 YYDKDF (reference sequence). The CDR3 contains 14 residues. This TCR was recovered from a human donor with melanoma. The rearrangement links TRBV15 to TRBJ1-6; D remains unclear. Material: peripheral blood. The CDR3 DNA follows: TGTGCCACCAGCAGAGATGCAGATCAGTCACCCCTCCACTTT. Protein product: CATSRDADQSPLHF. The full variable domain, completed using reference TRBV15 and TRBJ1-6, is DAMVIQNPRYQVTQFGKPVTLSCSQTLNHNVMYWYQQKSSQAPKLLFHYYDKDFNNEADTPDNFQSRRPNTSFCFLDIRSPGLGDTAMYLCATSRDADQSPLHFGNGTRLTVT.